This is a list of T cell receptor beta chains from one sample in a study of spatial heterogeneity in lung cancer. Each CDR3 protein gets one entry after TCRdb re-called the 5' RACE reads with MiXCR. The profile shows about 92,000 distinct CDR3 sequences, approximately 12% of them singletons. The sequencing used PBMCs, collected at surgery. All receptors come from a male donor with early-stage non-small cell lung cancer. Each CDR3 is given with its conserved first and last residue. D genes are given only for firm matches. Where a row states a size, it is once, few, many or the class of an expanded clone; other rows omit it.

J | D | size | V | CDR3 | DNA
TRBJ2-5 | . | few | TRBV29-1 | CSVVRGQETQYF | TGCAGCGTTGTCCGCGGCCAAGAGACCCAGTACTTC
TRBJ2-7 | . | few | TRBV7-9 | CASSLQSYEQYF | TGTGCCAGCAGCTTGCAGTCCTACGAGCAGTACTTC
TRBJ2-5 | . | many | TRBV7-9 | CASSLARKETQYF | TGTGCCAGCAGCTTAGCACGGAAAGAGACCCAGTACTTC
TRBJ2-7 | TRBD2 | . | TRBV19 | CASSTRLAGGHEQYF | TGTGCCAGTAGTACACGACTAGCGGGAGGGCACGAGCAGTACTTC
TRBJ1-1 | TRBD1 | many | TRBV2 | CASERTGGVGAFF | TGTGCCAGCGAACGGACAGGGGGCGTTGGAGCTTTCTTT
TRBJ2-1 | TRBD2 | few | TRBV7-2 | CASRPPGLLQGEQFF | TGTGCCAGCAGACCCCCGGGACTACTCCAAGGTGAGCAGTTCTTC
TRBJ1-1 | . | . | TRBV7-2 | CASSLELLGRAFF | TGTGCCAGCAGCTTAGAGTTGTTGGGCAGAGCTTTCTTT
TRBJ2-3 | TRBD2 | . | TRBV6-6 | CASTGGKADTQYF | TGTGCCAGCACCGGGGGGAAGGCAGATACGCAGTATTTT
TRBJ1-1 | TRBD1 | . | TRBV13 | CASSRDSPLNTEAFF | TGTGCCAGCAGCCGGGACAGCCCACTGAACACTGAAGCTTTCTTT
TRBJ2-3 | . | few | TRBV12-3/TRBV12-4 | CASSPLAVGTQYF | TGTGCCAGCAGCCCCTTAGCCGTAGGGACGCAGTATTTT
TRBJ2-3 | . | few | TRBV27 | CASSPLIAPDTQYF | TGTGCCAGCAGCCCACTAATAGCTCCAGATACGCAGTATTTT
TRBJ1-6 | . | . | TRBV7-8 | CASSLAGGPLHF | TGTGCCAGCAGCTTAGCCGGTGGACCCCTCCACTTT
TRBJ2-5 | TRBD2 | . | TRBV12-3/TRBV12-4 | CASNQRGVAETQYF | TGTGCCAGCAACCAGCGGGGGGTTGCAGAGACCCAGTACTTC
TRBJ2-1 | . | . | TRBV24-1 | CATSDLAGPSRHEQFF | TGTGCCACCAGTGATTTGGCGGGACCAAGCAGGCATGAGCAGTTCTTC
TRBJ2-7 | . | many | TRBV6-5 | CASSPSVGEQYF | TGTGCCAGCAGCCCCTCGGTAGGCGAGCAGTACTTC
TRBJ2-2 | . | . | TRBV24-1 | CATSDINSGELFF | TGTGCCACCAGTGACATTAATTCCGGGGAGCTGTTTTTT